This TCR beta chain was sequenced during a study of graft-versus-host responses after intestinal transplantation. Study-wide context: In this cohort, recipients had multivisceral, liver-intestinal, or isolated intestinal transplants.

Germline trimming cut 0 bases from V and 5 bases from J; bases unmatched to any gene: 8. In germline, CDR1 is MNHNY, CDR2 SVGAGI (reference sequence). The CDR3 consists of 16 residues. Study-wide findings and caveats: Some patients had graft-donor T cell macrochimerism, and their allografts showed high graft-versus-host to host-versus-graft clonal ratios. GvH clones detected in recipient marrow included some appearing first in ileum or blood. Early post-transplant HvG declines showed an association with peak circulating GvH clone levels.

Comments on this clone: Its matching antigen is unknown.

This table comes from immunoSEQ multiplex PCR, and its TCRdb copy is limited to in-frame clones, with some not included. The data show under 95,000 clones, with approximately 88% seen just once and around 2.3% held by the top ten. The chain carries TRBV6-6 and TRBJ2-7, with 9 bases fitting TRBD1. The receptor was derived from a human donor who received an intestinal transplant. Sample: unstimulated CD8+ T cells sorted from spleen or lymph node cells, taken before intestinal transplant. The CDR3 sequence: CASSYSGGQGTHEQYF. In DNA form, the CDR3 reads TGTGCCAGCAGTTACTCCGGGGGACAGGGAACCCACGAGCAGTACTTC.